The clone carrying this T cell receptor (beta chain) is a singleton in its sample. The antigen is undetermined. The sample belongs to a study of CD8+ T cells in alopecia areata. Study conclusions and caveats: Scalp clonality and expanded CD8+ clones among the top 100 were significantly decreased by tofacitinib.

With V trimmed by 10 bases and J by 5 bases, 9 bases remained unmatched. Germline lookup yields CDR1 MNHNY and CDR2 SVGAGI (reference sequence). This CDR3 has 14 amino acids. Sample treatment: oral pan-JAK inhibitor, 5-10 mg twice daily. Samples from alopecia areata patients were lesional scalp punch biopsies and peripheral blood. Sequencing used cDNA as its template, made by extracting RNA and reverse transcribing it. TCRdb's table, derived via immunoSEQ multiplex PCR, lists solely in-frame clones and lacks some. The table shows about 140,000 clones, with roughly four fifths occurring only once. The TCR sequence derives from a human donor with alopecia areata. The V and J genes are TRBV6-6 and TRBJ2-3; 10 bases line up with TRBD1. Material: CD8+ T cells sorted from blood, obtained at week 4, from a patient treated with tofacitinib. The CDR3 DNA sequence: TGTGCCACCGGGACAGGGGCACCCAAAGATACGCAGTATTTT. It is translated as CATGTGAPKDTQYF.